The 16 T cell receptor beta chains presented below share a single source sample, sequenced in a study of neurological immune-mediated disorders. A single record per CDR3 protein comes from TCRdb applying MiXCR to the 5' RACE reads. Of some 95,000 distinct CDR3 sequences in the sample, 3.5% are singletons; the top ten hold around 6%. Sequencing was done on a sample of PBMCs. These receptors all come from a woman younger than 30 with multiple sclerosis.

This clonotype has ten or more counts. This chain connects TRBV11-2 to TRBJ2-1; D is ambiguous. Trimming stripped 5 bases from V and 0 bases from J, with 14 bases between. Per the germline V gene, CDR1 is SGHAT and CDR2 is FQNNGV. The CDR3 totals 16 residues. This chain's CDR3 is CASSDPRKSSYNEQFF. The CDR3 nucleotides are TGTGCCAGCAGCGACCCCCGTAAGAGCTCCTACAATGAGCAGTTCTTC.

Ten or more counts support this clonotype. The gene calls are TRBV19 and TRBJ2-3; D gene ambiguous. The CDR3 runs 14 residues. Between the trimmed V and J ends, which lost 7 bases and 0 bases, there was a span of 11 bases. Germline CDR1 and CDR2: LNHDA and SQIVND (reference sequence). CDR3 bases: TGTGCCAGTAAATGGACGGCTAGCACAGATACGCAGTATTTT. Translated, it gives CASKWTASTDTQYF.

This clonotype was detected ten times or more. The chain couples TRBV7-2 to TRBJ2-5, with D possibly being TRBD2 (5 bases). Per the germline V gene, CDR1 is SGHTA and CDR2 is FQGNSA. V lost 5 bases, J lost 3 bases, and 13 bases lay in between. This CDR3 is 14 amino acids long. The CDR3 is CASSPVGAEETQYF. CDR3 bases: TGTGCCAGCAGCCCAGTAGGAGCGGAAGAGACCCAGTACTTC.

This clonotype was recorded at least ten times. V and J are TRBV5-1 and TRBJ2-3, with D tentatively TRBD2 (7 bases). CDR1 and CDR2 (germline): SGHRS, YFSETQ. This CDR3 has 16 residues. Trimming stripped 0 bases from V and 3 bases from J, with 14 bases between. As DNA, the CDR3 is TGCGCCAGCAGCTTGGCTATGGGAGGGGGGACAGATACGCAGTATTTT. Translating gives CASSLAMGGGTDTQYF.

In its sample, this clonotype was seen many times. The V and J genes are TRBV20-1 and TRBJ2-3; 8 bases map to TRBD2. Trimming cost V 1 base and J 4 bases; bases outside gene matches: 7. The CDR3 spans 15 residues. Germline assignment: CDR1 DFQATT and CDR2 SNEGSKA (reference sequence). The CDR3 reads CSARASSAGADTQYF. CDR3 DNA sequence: TGCAGTGCTAGAGCTAGTTCAGCGGGAGCAGATACGCAGTATTTT.

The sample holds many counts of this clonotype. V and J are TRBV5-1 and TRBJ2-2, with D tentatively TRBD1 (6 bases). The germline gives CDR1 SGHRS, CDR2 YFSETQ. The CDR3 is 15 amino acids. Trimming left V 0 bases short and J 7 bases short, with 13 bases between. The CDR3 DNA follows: TGCGCCAGCAGCTTGGCTTTACAGGGCGGCGGGGAGCTGTTTTTT. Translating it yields CASSLALQGGGELFF.

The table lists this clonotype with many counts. The CDR3 loop is CASSQVVRAYEQYF. DNA for the CDR3: TGCGCCAGCAGCCAAGTCGTCAGGGCCTACGAGCAGTACTTC. The rearrangement joins TRBV4-1 to TRBJ2-7; perhaps TRBD1 as D (5 bases). In germline, CDR1 is MGHRA, CDR2 YSYEKL. V lost 1 base to trimming and J lost 2 bases, with 9 bases between them. This CDR3 is built from 14 residues.

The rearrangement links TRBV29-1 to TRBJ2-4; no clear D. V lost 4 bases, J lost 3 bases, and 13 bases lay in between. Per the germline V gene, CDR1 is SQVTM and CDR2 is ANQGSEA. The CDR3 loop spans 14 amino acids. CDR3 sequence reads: CSVGLGEGKNIQYF. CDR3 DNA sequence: TGCAGCGTTGGCTTGGGCGAAGGCAAAAACATTCAGTACTTC.

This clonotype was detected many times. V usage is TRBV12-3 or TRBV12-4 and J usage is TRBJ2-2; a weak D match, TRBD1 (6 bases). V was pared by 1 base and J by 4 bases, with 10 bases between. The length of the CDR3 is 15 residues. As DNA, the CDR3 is TGTGCCAGCAGTTTAGATACAGGGTTCACCGGGGAGCTGTTTTTT. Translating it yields CASSLDTGFTGELFF.

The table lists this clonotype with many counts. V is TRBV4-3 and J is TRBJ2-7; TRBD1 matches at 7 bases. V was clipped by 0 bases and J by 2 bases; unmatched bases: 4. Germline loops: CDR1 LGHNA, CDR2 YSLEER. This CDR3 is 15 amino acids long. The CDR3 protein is CASSQDRQGPYEQYF. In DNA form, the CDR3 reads TGCGCCAGCAGCCAAGACAGACAGGGCCCCTACGAGCAGTACTTC.

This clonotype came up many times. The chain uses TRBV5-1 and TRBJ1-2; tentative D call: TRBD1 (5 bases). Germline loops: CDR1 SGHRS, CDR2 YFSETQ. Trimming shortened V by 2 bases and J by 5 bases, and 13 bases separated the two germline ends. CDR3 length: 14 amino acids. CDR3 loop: CASSFNGGEYGYTF. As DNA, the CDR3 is TGCGCCAGCAGCTTTAATGGAGGGGAATATGGCTACACCTTC.

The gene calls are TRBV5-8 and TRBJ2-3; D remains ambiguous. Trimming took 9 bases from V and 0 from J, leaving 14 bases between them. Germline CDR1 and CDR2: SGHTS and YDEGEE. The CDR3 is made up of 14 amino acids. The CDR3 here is CATAGFGSTDTQYF. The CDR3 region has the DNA TGTGCCACTGCCGGGTTCGGTAGCACAGATACGCAGTATTTT.

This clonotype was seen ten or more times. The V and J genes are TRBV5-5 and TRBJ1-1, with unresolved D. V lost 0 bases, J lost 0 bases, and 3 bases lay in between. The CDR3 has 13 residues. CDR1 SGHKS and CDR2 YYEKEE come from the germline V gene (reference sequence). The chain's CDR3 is CASSLGVNTEAFF. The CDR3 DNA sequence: TGTGCCAGCAGCTTGGGTGTGAACACTGAAGCTTTCTTT. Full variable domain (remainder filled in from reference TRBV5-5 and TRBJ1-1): DAGVTQSPTHLIKTRGQQVTLRCSPISGHKSVSWYQQVLGQGPQFIFQYYEKEERGRGNFPDRFSARQFPNYSSELNVNALLLGDSALYLCASSLGVNTEAFFGQGTRLTVV.

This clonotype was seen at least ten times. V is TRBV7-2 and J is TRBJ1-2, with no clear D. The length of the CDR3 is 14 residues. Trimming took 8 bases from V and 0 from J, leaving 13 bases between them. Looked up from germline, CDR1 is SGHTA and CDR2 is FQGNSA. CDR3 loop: CASEHSLANYGYTF. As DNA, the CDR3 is TGTGCCAGCGAGCATTCTCTAGCTAACTATGGCTACACCTTC. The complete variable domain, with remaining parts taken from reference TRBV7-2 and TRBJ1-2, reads GAGVSQSPSNKVTEKGKDVELRCDPISGHTALYWYRQSLGQGLEFLIYFQGNSAPDKSGLPSDRFSAERTGGSVSTLTIQRTQQEDSAVYLCASEHSLANYGYTFGSGTRLTVV.

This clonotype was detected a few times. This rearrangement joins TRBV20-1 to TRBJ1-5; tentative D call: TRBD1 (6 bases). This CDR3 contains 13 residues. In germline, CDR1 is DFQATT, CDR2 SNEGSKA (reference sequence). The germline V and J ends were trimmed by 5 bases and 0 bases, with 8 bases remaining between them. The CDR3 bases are TGCAGTGCTCGACAGGTTAGCAATCAGCCCCAGCATTTT. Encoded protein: CSARQVSNQPQHF.

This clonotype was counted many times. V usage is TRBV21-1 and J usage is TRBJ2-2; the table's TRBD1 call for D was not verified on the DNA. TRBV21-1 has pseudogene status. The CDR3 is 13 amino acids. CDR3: CASSTQDTGELFF. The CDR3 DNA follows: TGTGCCAGCAGCACACAGGACACCGGGGAGCTGTTTTTT.